The 23 T cell receptor beta chains reported below all come from one sample, sequenced in a study of blood T cell repertoires in COVID-19. The table came from immunoSEQ multiplex PCR; TCRdb's copy has only in-frame clones and leaves some out. Here the sample spans over 200,000 clones, about nine tenths being singletons. The sample consisted of PBMCs or T cells enriched from blood (not recorded which). The receptors derive from a man between 18 and 35 years old who had recovered from COVID-19.

CDR3 loop: CASSTGGAPGELFF. The CDR3 region has the DNA TGTGCCAGCAGTACCGGGGGGGCCCCCGGGGAGCTGTTTTTT. The chain is built from TRBV6-4 and TRBJ2-2; 8 nucleotides line up with TRBD2. CDR1 MRHNA and CDR2 SNTAGT come from the germline V gene. There are 14 residues in the CDR3. The J segment lost 6 bases and the V segment lost 5 bases, leaving 5 bases of the junction unmatched.

The rearrangement links TRBV6-5 to TRBJ2-7; 8 positions agree with TRBD1. This CDR3 is built from 14 residues. Unmatched junction bases numbered 3, after V lost 1 base and J lost 4 bases. Germline V gene data show CDR1 as MNHEY and CDR2 as SVGAGI. Written as DNA, the CDR3 is TGTGCCAGCAGTTACTTACGACAGGGGTACGAGCAGTACTTC. It is translated as CASSYLRQGYEQYF.

The genes are TRBV5-1 and TRBJ2-7; perhaps TRBD1 as D (7 bases). There are 14 residues in the CDR3. Germline CDR1 and CDR2: SGHRS and YFSETQ. Trimming removed 4 bases from V and 3 bases from J, with 14 bases in between. CDR3 coding DNA: TGCGCCAGCAGCACTAGACAGGGACTCTACGAGCAGTACTTC. Translating gives CASSTRQGLYEQYF. Based on the CDR3 plus reference TRBV5-1 and TRBJ2-7, the full variable domain is KAGVTQTPRYLIKTRGQQVTLSCSPISGHRSVSWYQQTPGQGLQFLFEYFSETQRNKGNFPGRFSGRQFSNSRSEMNVSTLELGDSALYLCASSTRQGLYEQYFGPGTRLTVT.

The chain has TRBV23-1 and TRBJ2-3, with TRBD1 as a possible D gene (5 bases). TRBV23-1 carries the ORF label, with uncertain function. The V end was cut by 6 bases, the J end by 2 bases, with 15 bases between. This CDR3 comprises 15 residues. For the CDR3, the DNA is TGCGCCAGCAGGGAAGACAGCCTATACACAGATACGCAGTATTTT. Encoded protein: CASREDSLYTDTQYF.

This chain joins TRBV28 and TRBJ1-2; D is possibly TRBD1 (5 bases). The ends were cut back, 5 bases at V and 5 bases at J, with 15 bases in the middle. CDR1 MDHEN and CDR2 SYDVKM come from the germline V gene. This CDR3 contains 14 residues. The CDR3: CASSRDSLGYGYTF. CDR3 sequence (DNA): TGTGCCAGCAGTCGGGACTCCCTTGGTTATGGCTACACCTTC.

The V gene is TRBV15, the J gene TRBJ2-7; the match to TRBD1 covers 8 bases. Germline CDR1 and CDR2: LNHNV and YYDKDF (reference sequence). The V segment lost 3 bases and the J segment 13 bases; nucleotides outside the gene matches: 14. The CDR3 contains 14 residues. The CDR3 region is CATSRDRDPLVLYF. CDR3 nucleotides: TGTGCCACCAGCAGGGACAGGGACCCTTTGGTACTCTACTTC.

This clone was picked up one time. The gene calls are TRBV7-9 and TRBJ1-5; the D is unclear. There are 14 residues in the CDR3. The V gene lost 0 bases and the J gene lost 4 bases, with 7 bases spanning the gap. CDR1 is SEHNR, CDR2 FQNEAQ, per germline (reference sequence). The DNA of the CDR3 is TGTGCCAGCAGCTTAGCAGCGGGGAATCAGCCCCAGCATTTT. This translates into CASSLAAGNQPQHF.

This chain uses TRBV27 with TRBJ1-2; maybe TRBD1 (6 bases). Trimming left V 6 bases short and J 7 bases short, with 15 bases between. The CDR3 runs to 13 residues. Germline V gene data show CDR1 as MNHEY and CDR2 as SMNVEV (reference sequence). CDR3 loop: CASSRDYRAGYTF. For the CDR3, the DNA is TGTGCCAGCAGCCGAGATTACAGGGCTGGCTACACCTTC.

This chain links TRBV2 with TRBJ2-5; D gene uncertain. The CDR3 is made up of 14 amino acids. V was clipped by 0 bases and J by 1 base, with 6 bases between them. Germline CDR1 is SNHLY and CDR2 is FYNNEI. CDR3: CASSEAYSQETQYF. CDR3 DNA: TGTGCCAGCAGTGAAGCATACAGCCAAGAGACCCAGTACTTC. Supplemented by reference TRBV2 and TRBJ2-5, the full variable domain reads EPEVTQTPSHQVTQMGQEVILRCVPISNHLYFYWYRQILGQKVEFLVSFYNNEISEKSEIFDDQFSVERPDGSNFTLKIRSTKLEDSAMYFCASSEAYSQETQYFGPGTRLLVL.

The chain links TRBV5-1 to TRBJ2-3, with 13 bases identical to TRBD2. The germline V gene encodes CDR1 SGHRS and CDR2 YFSETQ. Unmatched junction bases numbered 7, after V lost 4 bases and J lost 5 bases. There are 16 residues in the CDR3. The CDR3 DNA reads TGCGCCAGCAGCCTAAAACTAGCGGGGGGGCAAGATACGCAGTATTTT. Translation gives CASSLKLAGGQDTQYF.

The V call is TRBV14, the J call TRBJ1-5; TRBD1 might be the D (5 bases). The CDR3 runs 15 residues. Germline CDR1 reads SGHDN; CDR2 reads FVKESK. V lost 1 base to trimming and J lost 3 bases, with 10 bases between them. This CDR3 reads CASSQAGETNQPQHF. CDR3 DNA: TGTGCCAGCAGCCAAGCGGGGGAGACCAATCAGCCCCAGCATTTT.

The genes are TRBV7-6 and TRBJ2-1; D possibly corresponds to TRBD1 (7 bases). The CDR3 is 17 residues long. With 1 base removed from V and 6 bases from J, the gap between germline ends came to 19 bases. Germline CDR1 is SGHVS and CDR2 is FNYEAQ. The CDR3: CASSLVGGGKSGNEQFF. Written as DNA, the CDR3 is TGTGCCAGCAGCTTAGTAGGGGGCGGGAAGTCTGGCAATGAGCAGTTCTTC.

The chain links TRBV28 to TRBJ1-6, with D possibly TRBD1 on 6 matching bases. The CDR3 spans 15 residues. Germline-derived CDR1 and CDR2 are MDHEN and SYDVKM. V lost 5 bases and J 6 bases, leaving 14 bases between the germline ends. Here the CDR3 reads CASSGGGHLNSPLHF. The CDR3 region has the DNA TGTGCCAGCAGTGGGGGGGGACATCTTAATTCACCCCTCCACTTT.

This chain joins TRBV20-1 and TRBJ2-5, with D unresolved. Trimming took off 7 bases at V and 4 bases at J, with 10 bases between the two ends. This CDR3 spans 11 amino acids. CDR1 DFQATT and CDR2 SNEGSKA come from the germline V gene (reference sequence). CDR3 DNA sequence: TGCAGTGGGTCTTACATAGAGACCCAGTACTTC. Residues: CSGSYIETQYF.

The CDR3 spells CASGQGYEQYF. The CDR3 DNA sequence: TGTGCCAGCGGACAGGGCTACGAGCAGTACTTC. The rearrangement uses TRBV19 and TRBJ2-7, with TRBD1 matching over 8 bases. The V segment lost 9 bases and the J segment 3 bases; nucleotides outside the gene matches: 1. The CDR3 loop spans 11 amino acids. Germline loops: CDR1 LNHDA, CDR2 SQIVND (reference sequence).

The chain has TRBV19 and TRBJ1-5, with a tentative D call TRBD1 (6 bases). The CDR3 covers 17 residues. Germline CDR1 reads LNHDA; CDR2 reads SQIVND (reference sequence). Between the trimmed V and J ends, which lost 7 bases and 7 bases, there was a span of 26 bases. The CDR3 region has the DNA TGTGCCAGTACGGGGGGCTCAGTCCCGGGGTTCATACAGCCCCAGCATTTT. It is translated as CASTGGSVPGFIQPQHF.

As to this clone: This same CDR3 is encoded by further DNA sequences in the sample. The rearrangement uses TRBV12-3 or TRBV12-4 and TRBJ1-1; the match to TRBD1 covers 7 bases. With V trimmed by 7 bases and J by 0 bases, 2 bases remained unmatched. This CDR3 contains 13 residues. DNA of the CDR3: TGTGCCAGCACGGGACAGTTGAACACTGAAGCTTTCTTT. Translating it yields CASTGQLNTEAFF.

In this sample, this clone turned up a few times. This chain joins TRBV5-1 and TRBJ2-5; TRBD1 matches 7 bases. The germline V gene has CDR1 SGHRS and CDR2 YFSETQ. With 4 bases clipped from V and 0 bases from J, the junction kept 3 bases outside the gene matches. This CDR3 comprises 14 residues. In DNA form, the CDR3 reads TGCGCCAGCAGCCTCAGGGGGAACCAAGAGACCCAGTACTTC. Translation gives CASSLRGNQETQYF.

The V gene is TRBV5-1, the J gene TRBJ2-5; perhaps TRBD2 as D (6 bases). This CDR3 comprises 12 residues. The germline V gene has CDR1 SGHRS and CDR2 YFSETQ. With 7 bases removed from V and 1 base from J, the gap between germline ends came to 8 bases. DNA for the CDR3: TGCGCCAGCCGGGACTTCCAAGAGACCCAGTACTTC. Amino acid sequence: CASRDFQETQYF.

The rearrangement joins TRBV6-1 to TRBJ1-3; the D gene is possibly TRBD1 (5 bases). Germline-derived CDR1 and CDR2 are MNHNS and SASEGT. V was shortened by 2 bases and J by 8 bases, with 13 bases between the two germline ends. The CDR3 has 14 amino acids. DNA for the CDR3: TGTGCCAGCAGTGAAATGAGCGGGGGTCACACCATATATTTT. It yields the protein CASSEMSGGHTIYF.

By sample share, this clone is medium-sized. The CDR3: CASSEDGGGPADTQYF. The CDR3 DNA sequence: TGTGCCAGCAGTGAAGACGGCGGGGGCCCTGCAGATACGCAGTATTTT. The V and J genes are TRBV6-1 and TRBJ2-3, with a tentative D call TRBD2 (7 bases). CDR3 length: 16 amino acids. Trimming shortened V by 1 base and J by 4 bases, and 15 bases separated the two germline ends. Germline lookup yields CDR1 MNHNS and CDR2 SASEGT.

This sequence joins TRBV6-5 and TRBJ2-3, with TRBD2 identical over 14 bases. Germline V gene sequence: CDR1 MNHEY, CDR2 SVGAGI. This CDR3 region has 15 residues. Trimming removed 5 bases from V and 10 bases from J; junction bases left unmatched: 8. The CDR3 DNA reads TGTGCCAGCAGTCGTGAGACTAGCGGGGGGGGTGCGCAGTATTTT. Translated, it gives CASSRETSGGGAQYF.

The V and J genes are TRBV15 and TRBJ2-3; D is unclear. Germline assignment: CDR1 LNHNV and CDR2 YYDKDF (reference sequence). V lost 7 bases to trimming and J lost 0 bases, with 11 bases between them. The CDR3 is 14 amino acids. The CDR3 DNA follows: TGTGCCACCACACACCAGCGTAGCACAGATACGCAGTATTTT. As protein: CATTHQRSTDTQYF.